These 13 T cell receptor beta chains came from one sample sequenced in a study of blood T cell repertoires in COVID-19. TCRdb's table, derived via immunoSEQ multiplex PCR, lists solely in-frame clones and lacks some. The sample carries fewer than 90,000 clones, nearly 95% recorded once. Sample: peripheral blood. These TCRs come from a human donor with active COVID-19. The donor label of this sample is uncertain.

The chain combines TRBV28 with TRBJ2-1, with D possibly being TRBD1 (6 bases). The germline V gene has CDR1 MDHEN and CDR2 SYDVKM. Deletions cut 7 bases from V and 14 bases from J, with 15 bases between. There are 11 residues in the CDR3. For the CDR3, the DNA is TGTGCCAGCAAGGGTAGGGGGTGGGAGTTCTTC. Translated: CASKGRGWEFF. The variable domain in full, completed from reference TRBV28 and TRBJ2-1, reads DVKVTQSSRYLVKRTGEKVFLECVQDMDHENMFWYRQDPGLGLRLIYFSYDVKMKEKGDIPEGYSVSREKKERFSLILESASTNQTSMYLCASKGRGWEFFGPGTRLTVL.

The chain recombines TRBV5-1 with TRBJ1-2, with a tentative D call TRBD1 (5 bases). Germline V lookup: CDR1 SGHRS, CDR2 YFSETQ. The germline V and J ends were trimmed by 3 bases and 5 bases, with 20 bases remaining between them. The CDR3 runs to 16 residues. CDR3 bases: TGCGCCAGCAGCTCGACCGGTTTAGGGGCTGAATATGGCTACACCTTC. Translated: CASSSTGLGAEYGYTF.

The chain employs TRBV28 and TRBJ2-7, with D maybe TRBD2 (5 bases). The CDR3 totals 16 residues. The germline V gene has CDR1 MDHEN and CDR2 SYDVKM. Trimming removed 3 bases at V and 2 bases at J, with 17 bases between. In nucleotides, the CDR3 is TGTGCCAGCAGTTTCTTGGGAAGAGGGTGGCCCTACGAGCAGTACTTC. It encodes CASSFLGRGWPYEQYF.

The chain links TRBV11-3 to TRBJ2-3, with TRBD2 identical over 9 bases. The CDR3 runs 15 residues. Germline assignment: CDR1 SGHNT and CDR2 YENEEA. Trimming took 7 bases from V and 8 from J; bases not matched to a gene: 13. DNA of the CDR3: TGTGCCAGCACCCTGAGGGCGGGGGGGCCGGCTACGCAGTATTTT. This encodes CASTLRAGGPATQYF.

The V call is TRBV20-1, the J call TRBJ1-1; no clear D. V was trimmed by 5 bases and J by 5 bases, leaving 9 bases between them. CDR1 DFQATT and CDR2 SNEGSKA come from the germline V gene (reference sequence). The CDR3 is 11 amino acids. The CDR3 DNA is TGCAGTGCTGGAAGAGCGACTGAAGCTTTCTTT. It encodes CSAGRATEAFF.

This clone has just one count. CDR3 nucleotide sequence: TGCAGTGCTAGTGATGGAGCGGGGGGCCATAACACCGGGGAGCTGTTTTTT. Its protein product is CSASDGAGGHNTGELFF. This chain links TRBV20-1 with TRBJ2-2, with 9 bases fitting TRBD2. V shed 3 bases and J 2 bases; nucleotides not matched to a gene: 10. The CDR3 has 17 residues. Germline CDR1 is DFQATT and CDR2 is SNEGSKA (reference sequence).

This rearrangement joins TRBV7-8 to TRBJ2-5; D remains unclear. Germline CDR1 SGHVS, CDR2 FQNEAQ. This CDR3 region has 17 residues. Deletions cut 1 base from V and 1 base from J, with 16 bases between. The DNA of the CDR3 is TGTGCCAGCAGCTTAGGGCTTCCGGGTACATCCCAAGAGACCCAGTACTTC. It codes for CASSLGLPGTSQETQYF.

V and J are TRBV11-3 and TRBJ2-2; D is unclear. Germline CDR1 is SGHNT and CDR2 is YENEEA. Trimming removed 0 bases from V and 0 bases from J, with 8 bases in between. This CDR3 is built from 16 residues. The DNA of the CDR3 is TGTGCCAGCAGCTTAGATCGGGTCCCGAACACCGGGGAGCTGTTTTTT. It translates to CASSLDRVPNTGELFF. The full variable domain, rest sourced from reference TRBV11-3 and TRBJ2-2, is EAGVVQSPRYKIIEKKQPVAFWCNPISGHNTLYWYLQNLGQGPELLIRYENEEAVDDSQLPKDRFSAERLKGVDSTLKIQPAELGDSAVYLCASSLDRVPNTGELFFGEGSRLTVL.

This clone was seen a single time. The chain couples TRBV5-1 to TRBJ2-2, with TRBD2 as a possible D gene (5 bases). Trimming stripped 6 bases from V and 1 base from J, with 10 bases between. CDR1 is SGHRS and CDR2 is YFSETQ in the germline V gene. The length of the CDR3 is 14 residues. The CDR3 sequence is CASTAAVNTGELFF. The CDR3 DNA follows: TGCGCCAGCACAGCGGCAGTGAACACCGGGGAGCTGTTTTTT. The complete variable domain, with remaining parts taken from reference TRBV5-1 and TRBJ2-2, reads KAGVTQTPRYLIKTRGQQVTLSCSPISGHRSVSWYQQTPGQGLQFLFEYFSETQRNKGNFPGRFSGRQFSNSRSEMNVSTLELGDSALYLCASTAAVNTGELFFGEGSRLTVL.

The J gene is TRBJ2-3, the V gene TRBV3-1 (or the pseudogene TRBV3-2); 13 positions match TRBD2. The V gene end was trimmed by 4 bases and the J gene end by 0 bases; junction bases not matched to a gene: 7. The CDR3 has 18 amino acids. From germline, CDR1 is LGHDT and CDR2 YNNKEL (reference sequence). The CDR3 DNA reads TGTGCCAGCAGCCCTCGACTAGCGGGAGGCTCTAGCACAGATACGCAGTATTTT. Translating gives CASSPRLAGGSSTDTQYF.

The CDR3 sequence is CASSPGQGSTGELFF. The DNA for the CDR3 is TGTGCCAGCAGCCCGGGACAGGGTTCGACCGGGGAGCTGTTTTTT. The chain has TRBV7-9 and TRBJ2-2; 9 bases are a match to TRBD1. J gave up 5 bases and V 5 bases, and 6 bases lay outside the gene matches. This CDR3 is built from 15 residues. Germline-derived CDR1 and CDR2 are SEHNR and FQNEAQ (reference sequence).

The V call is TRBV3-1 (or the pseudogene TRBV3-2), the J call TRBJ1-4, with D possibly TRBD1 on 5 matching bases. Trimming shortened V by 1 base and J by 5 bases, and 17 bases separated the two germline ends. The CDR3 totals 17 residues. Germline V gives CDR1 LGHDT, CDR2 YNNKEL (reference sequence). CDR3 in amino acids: CASSQVGGAWPNEKLFF. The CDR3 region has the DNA TGTGCCAGCAGCCAAGTCGGTGGGGCTTGGCCAAATGAAAAACTGTTTTTT.

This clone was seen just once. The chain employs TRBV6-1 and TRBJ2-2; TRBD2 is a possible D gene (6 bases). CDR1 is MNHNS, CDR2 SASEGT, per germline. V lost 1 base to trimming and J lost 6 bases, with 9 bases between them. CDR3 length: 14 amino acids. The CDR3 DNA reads TGTGCCAGCAGTGAAGGGTCGGGGGCCGGGGAGCTGTTTTTT. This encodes CASSEGSGAGELFF.